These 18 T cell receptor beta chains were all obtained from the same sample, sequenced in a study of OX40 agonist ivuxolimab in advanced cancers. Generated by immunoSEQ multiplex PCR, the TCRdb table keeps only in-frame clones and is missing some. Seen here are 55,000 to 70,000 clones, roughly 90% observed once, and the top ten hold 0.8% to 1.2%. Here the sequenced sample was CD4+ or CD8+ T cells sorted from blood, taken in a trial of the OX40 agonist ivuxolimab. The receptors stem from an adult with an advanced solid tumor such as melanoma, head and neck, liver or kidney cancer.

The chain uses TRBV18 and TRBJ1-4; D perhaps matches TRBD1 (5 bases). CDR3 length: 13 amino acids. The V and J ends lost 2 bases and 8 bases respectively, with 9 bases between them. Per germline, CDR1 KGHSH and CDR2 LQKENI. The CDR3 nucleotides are TGTGCCAGCTCACCAGCCGACAGAGAAAAACTGTTTTTT. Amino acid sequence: CASSPADREKLFF.

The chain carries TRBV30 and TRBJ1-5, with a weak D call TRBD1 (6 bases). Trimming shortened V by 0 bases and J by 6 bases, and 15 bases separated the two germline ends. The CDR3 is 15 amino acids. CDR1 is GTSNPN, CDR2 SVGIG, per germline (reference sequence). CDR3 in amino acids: CAWSVPTGRGQPQHF. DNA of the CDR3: TGTGCCTGGAGTGTACCCACAGGGAGGGGTCAGCCCCAGCATTTT. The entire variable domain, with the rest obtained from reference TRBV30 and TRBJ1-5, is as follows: SQTIHQWPATLVQPVGSPLSLECTVEGTSNPNLYWYRQAAGRGLQLLFYSVGIGQISSEVPQNLSASRPQDRQFILSSKKLLLSDSGFYLCAWSVPTGRGQPQHFGDGTRLSIL.

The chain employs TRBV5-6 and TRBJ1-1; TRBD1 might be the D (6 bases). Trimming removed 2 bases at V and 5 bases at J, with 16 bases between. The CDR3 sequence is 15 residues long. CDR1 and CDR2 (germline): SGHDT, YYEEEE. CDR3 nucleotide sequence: TGTGCCAGCAGCTTCCAGGGCAGGGGAGGAACTGAAGCTTTCTTT. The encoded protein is CASSFQGRGGTEAFF.

DNA of the CDR3: TGTGCCAGCTCGGCCGGGACAGGGGAGTCTCAGCCCCAGCATTTT. Amino acid sequence: CASSAGTGESQPQHF. J is TRBJ1-5 and V is TRBV18; 10 bases line up with TRBD1. V dropped 6 bases and J dropped 6; count of bases not matched to a gene: 8. CDR3 size: 15 residues. Per germline, CDR1 KGHSH and CDR2 LQKENI.

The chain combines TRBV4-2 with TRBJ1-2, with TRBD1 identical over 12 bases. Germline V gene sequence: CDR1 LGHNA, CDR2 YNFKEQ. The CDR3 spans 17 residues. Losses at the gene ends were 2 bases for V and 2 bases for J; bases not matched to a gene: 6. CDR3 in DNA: TGTGCCAGCAGCCAACCCGGGACAGGGGGCTTAAACTATGGCTACACCTTC. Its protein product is CASSQPGTGGLNYGYTF.

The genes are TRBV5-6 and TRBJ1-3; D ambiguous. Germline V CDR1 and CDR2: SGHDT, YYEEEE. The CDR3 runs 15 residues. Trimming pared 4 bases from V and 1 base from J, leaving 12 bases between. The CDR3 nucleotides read TGTGCCAGCAGCCGTCCGACGGGGTCTGGAAACACCATATATTTT. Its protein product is CASSRPTGSGNTIYF.

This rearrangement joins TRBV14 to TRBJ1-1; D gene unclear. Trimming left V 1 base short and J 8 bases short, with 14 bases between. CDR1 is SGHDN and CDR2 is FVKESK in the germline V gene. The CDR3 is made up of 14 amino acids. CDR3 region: CASSQAHFLGEAFF. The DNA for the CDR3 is TGTGCCAGCAGCCAAGCACACTTCTTGGGAGAAGCTTTCTTT.

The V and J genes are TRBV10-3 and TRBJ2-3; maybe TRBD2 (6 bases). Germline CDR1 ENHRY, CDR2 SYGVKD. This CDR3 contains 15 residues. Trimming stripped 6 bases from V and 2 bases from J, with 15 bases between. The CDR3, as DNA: TGTGCCATCAGGGCTAGCGAACGTTCCACAGATACGCAGTATTTT. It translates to CAIRASERSTDTQYF.

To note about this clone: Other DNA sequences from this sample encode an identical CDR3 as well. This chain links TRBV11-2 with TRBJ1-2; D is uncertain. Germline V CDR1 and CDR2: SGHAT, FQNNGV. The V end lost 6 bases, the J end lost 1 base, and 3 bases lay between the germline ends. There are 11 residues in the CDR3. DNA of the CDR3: TGTGCCAGCAGTAATAACTATGGCTACACCTTC. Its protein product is CASSNNYGYTF. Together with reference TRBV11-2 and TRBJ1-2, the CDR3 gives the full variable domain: EAGVAQSPRYKIIEKRQSVAFWCNPISGHATLYWYQQILGQGPKLLIQFQNNGVVDDSQLPKDRFSAERLKGVDSTLKIQPAKLEDSAVYLCASSNNYGYTFGSGTRLTVV.

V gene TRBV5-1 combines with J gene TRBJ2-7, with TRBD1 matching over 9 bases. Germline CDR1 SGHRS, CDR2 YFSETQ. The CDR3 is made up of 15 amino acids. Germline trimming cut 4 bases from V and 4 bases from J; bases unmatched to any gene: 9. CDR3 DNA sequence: TGCGCCAGCAGCACAACGGGACAGGGATTGTACGAGCAGTACTTC. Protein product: CASSTTGQGLYEQYF.

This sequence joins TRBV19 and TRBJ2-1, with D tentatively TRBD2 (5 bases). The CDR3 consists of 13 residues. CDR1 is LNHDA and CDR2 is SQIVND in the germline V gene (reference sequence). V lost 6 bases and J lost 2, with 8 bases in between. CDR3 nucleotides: TGTGCCAGTAGAGCCGGGACCTACAATGAGCAGTTCTTC. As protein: CASRAGTYNEQFF.

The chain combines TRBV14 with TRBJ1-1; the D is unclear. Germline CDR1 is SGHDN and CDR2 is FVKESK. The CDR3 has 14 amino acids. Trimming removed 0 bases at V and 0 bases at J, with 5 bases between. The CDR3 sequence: CASSQDLLNTEAFF. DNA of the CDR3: TGTGCCAGCAGCCAAGATCTTTTGAACACTGAAGCTTTCTTT.

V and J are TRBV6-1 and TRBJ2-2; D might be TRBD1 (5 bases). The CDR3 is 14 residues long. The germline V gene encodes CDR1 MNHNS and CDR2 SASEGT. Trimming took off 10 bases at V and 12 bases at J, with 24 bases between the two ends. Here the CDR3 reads CATINRIPSMKLFF. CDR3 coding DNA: TGTGCCACAATCAACAGGATACCTTCGATGAAGCTGTTTTTT.

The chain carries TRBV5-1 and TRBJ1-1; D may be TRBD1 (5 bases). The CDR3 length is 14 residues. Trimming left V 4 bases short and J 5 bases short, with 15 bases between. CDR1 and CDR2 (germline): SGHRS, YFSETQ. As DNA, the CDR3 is TGCGCCAGCAGCACAGCAGGGATGCGAACTGAAGCTTTCTTT. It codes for CASSTAGMRTEAFF.

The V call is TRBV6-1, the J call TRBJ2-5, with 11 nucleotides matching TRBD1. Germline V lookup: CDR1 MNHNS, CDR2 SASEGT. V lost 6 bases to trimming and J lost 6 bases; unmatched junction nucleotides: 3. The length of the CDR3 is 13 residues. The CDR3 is CASRGQGAKTQYF. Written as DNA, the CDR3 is TGTGCCAGCAGAGGACAGGGGGCGAAGACCCAGTACTTC.

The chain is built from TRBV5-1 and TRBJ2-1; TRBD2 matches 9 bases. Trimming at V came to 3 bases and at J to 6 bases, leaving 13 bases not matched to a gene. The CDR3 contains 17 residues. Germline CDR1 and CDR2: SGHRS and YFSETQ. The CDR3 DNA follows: TGCGCCAGCAGCTCCTGGTTAGGTAGCGGGGGTGGCAATGAGCAGTTCTTC. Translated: CASSSWLGSGGGNEQFF.

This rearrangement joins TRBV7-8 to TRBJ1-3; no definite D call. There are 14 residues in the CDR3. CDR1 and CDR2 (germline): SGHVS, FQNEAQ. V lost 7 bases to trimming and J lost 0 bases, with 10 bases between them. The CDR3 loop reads CASTTVSSGNTIYF. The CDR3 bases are TGTGCCAGCACGACGGTTAGCTCTGGAAACACCATATATTTT.

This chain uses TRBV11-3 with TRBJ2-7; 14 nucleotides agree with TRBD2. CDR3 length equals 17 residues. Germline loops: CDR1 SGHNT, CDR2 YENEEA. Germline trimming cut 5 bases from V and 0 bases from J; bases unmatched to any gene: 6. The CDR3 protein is CASSLGTSGGLSYEQYF. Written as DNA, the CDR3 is TGTGCCAGCAGCCTCGGGACTAGCGGGGGACTCTCCTACGAGCAGTACTTC.